The 14 T cell receptor beta chains listed next were all sequenced from one sample in a study of blood T cell repertoires in COVID-19. Sequencing was performed with immunoSEQ multiplex PCR; in TCRdb, only in-frame clones are kept and a portion is missing. The repertoire consists of approximately 220,000 clones, with over 75% occurring once and the leading ten covering roughly 3%. The sequencing sample was made of PBMCs or T cells enriched from blood (not recorded which). The receptor set was obtained from a woman aged 18-29 years in a cohort exposed to, infected with or recovered from COVID-19 (not recorded which).

The chain recombines TRBV12-5 with TRBJ1-5; a possible D gene is TRBD1 (5 bases). Germline V gene data show CDR1 as LGHNT and CDR2 as FRNRAP. The CDR3 extends over 17 amino acids. V shed 3 bases and J shed 0 bases, with 15 bases lying between them. CDR3 nucleotide sequence: TGTGCTAGTGGTTTTTCCGCCCAGGGATATAGCAATCAGCCCCAGCATTTT. Protein sequence: CASGFSAQGYSNQPQHF.

This chain uses TRBV7-9 with TRBJ2-1, with 9 positions matching TRBD2. Per germline, CDR1 SEHNR and CDR2 FQNEAQ (reference sequence). Trimming removed 1 base from V and 6 bases from J; junction bases left unmatched: 4. This CDR3 spans 15 amino acids. The CDR3 loop is CASSLVAGGVNEQFF. In DNA form, the CDR3 reads TGTGCCAGCAGCTTAGTGGCGGGAGGGGTCAATGAGCAGTTCTTC.

As concerns this clone: The same CDR3 arises from other DNA sequences in this sample as well. V gene TRBV19 combines with J gene TRBJ1-2; D not certain. Germline V gene lookup returns CDR1 LNHDA and CDR2 SQIVND (reference sequence). Trimming removed 1 base at V and 2 bases at J, with 8 bases between. CDR3 size: 14 residues. Here the CDR3 DNA reads TGTGCCAGTAGTATAGTGGGAGCGAACTATGGCTACACCTTC. This sequence encodes CASSIVGANYGYTF.

Comments on this clone: Other DNA variants within this sample encode the same CDR3. DNA for the CDR3: TGTGCCAGCAGTTACTCCCGAGAGACCCAGTACTTC. Its protein is CASSYSRETQYF. This chain connects TRBV6-5 to TRBJ2-5; D not resolved. The CDR3 contains 12 residues. The V end lost 0 bases, the J end lost 4 bases, and 3 bases lay between the germline ends. Germline V gene sequence: CDR1 MNHEY, CDR2 SVGAGI.

V is TRBV19 and J is TRBJ1-2; possibly TRBD1 for D (5 bases). The germline V gene has CDR1 LNHDA and CDR2 SQIVND (reference sequence). V lost 2 bases, J lost 5 bases, and 12 bases lay in between. The CDR3 totals 14 residues. As DNA, the CDR3 is TGTGCCAGTAGTATATACAGGAGTGGATATGGCTACACCTTC. Protein product: CASSIYRSGYGYTF.

The V and J genes are TRBV9 and TRBJ1-4, with TRBD1 matching over 7 bases. Trimming removed 4 bases from V and 7 bases from J; junction bases left unmatched: 10. The germline V gene has CDR1 SGDLS and CDR2 YYNGEE. The CDR3 length is 15 residues. CDR3 sequence: CASSPGQVETEKLFF. The CDR3 DNA reads TGTGCCAGCAGCCCCGGACAGGTCGAGACTGAAAAACTGTTTTTT. Complete variable domain (other parts from reference TRBV9 and TRBJ1-4): DSGVTQTPKHLITATGQRVTLRCSPRSGDLSVYWYQQSLDQGLQFLIQYYNGEERAKGNILERFSAQQFPDLHSELNLSSLELGDSALYFCASSPGQVETEKLFFGSGTQLSVL.

The rearrangement joins TRBV27 to TRBJ2-2; possible D gene TRBD1, 5 bases. The germline V and J ends were trimmed by 0 bases and 6 bases, with 11 bases remaining between them. CDR1 and CDR2 from the germline V gene are MNHEY and SMNVEV (reference sequence). The CDR3 is 15 residues long. The CDR3 sequence is CASSLSERGPGELFF. CDR3 in DNA: TGTGCCAGCAGTTTATCGGAAAGGGGCCCCGGGGAGCTGTTTTTT.

This chain connects TRBV6-5 to TRBJ2-7; 8 bases fit TRBD1. The CDR3 is 16 amino acids. V lost 0 bases, J lost 2 bases, and 6 bases stayed unmatched. The germline V gene has CDR1 MNHEY and CDR2 SVGAGI. For the CDR3, the DNA is TGTGCCAGCAGTTACTCGGCGGACAGGGCGGCCTACGAGCAGTACTTC. This gives the protein CASSYSADRAAYEQYF.

CDR3 DNA: TGTGCCAGCAGTCAGAACACCGGGGAGCTGTTTTTT. Translation gives CASSQNTGELFF. This chain connects TRBV2 to TRBJ2-2; D gene unclear. Germline V gives CDR1 SNHLY, CDR2 FYNNEI. V lost 5 bases and J 1 base, leaving 2 bases between the germline ends. The CDR3 totals 12 residues.

The chain employs TRBV2 and TRBJ2-7, with 8 bases fitting TRBD1. CDR3 length equals 14 residues. V lost 6 bases to trimming and J lost 6 bases; unmatched junction nucleotides: 10. The germline V gene has CDR1 SNHLY and CDR2 FYNNEI. The CDR3 spells CASRPGQAFPEQYF. The CDR3 nucleotides are TGTGCCAGCAGACCGGGACAGGCCTTCCCCGAGCAGTACTTC.

J is TRBJ1-2 and V is TRBV29-1; D unresolved. V gave up 3 bases and J gave up 4 bases, with 18 bases separating them. CDR1 and CDR2 (germline): SQVTM, ANQGSEA. This CDR3 is built from 15 residues. In DNA form, the CDR3 reads TGCAGCGTTGACCTGGGTGGGCATGAAGGCTATGGCTACACCTTC. Residues: CSVDLGGHEGYGYTF.

The chain combines TRBV10-3 with TRBJ1-2; no clear D gene. Germline CDR1 and CDR2: ENHRY and SYGVKD. V shed 0 bases and J shed 4 bases, with 12 bases lying between them. CDR3 length equals 15 residues. The DNA for the CDR3 is TGTGCCATCAGTGAGTCGGTCGCAGGCCCCTATGGCTACACCTTC. Its protein product is CAISESVAGPYGYTF.

This clone was detected only once. The chain carries TRBV28 and TRBJ1-1; 9 bases match TRBD1. The CDR3 has 16 amino acids. Germline V gives CDR1 MDHEN, CDR2 SYDVKM. J gave up 3 bases and V 5 bases, and 10 bases lay outside the gene matches. Written as DNA, the CDR3 is TGTGCCAGCAGTCGGAGACAGTGGACAGGGGACACTGAAGCTTTCTTT. Amino acid sequence: CASSRRQWTGDTEAFF.

In this sample, this clone turned up a few times. V and J are TRBV27 and TRBJ1-2; weak D call: TRBD1 (6 bases). The CDR3 runs 15 residues. From germline, CDR1 is MNHEY and CDR2 SMNVEV (reference sequence). Trimming pared 2 bases from V and 8 bases from J, leaving 18 bases between. CDR3 nucleotides: TGTGCCAGCAGTTTAAAGACAGGAGCCCCGGGAGGCTACACCTTC. This encodes CASSLKTGAPGGYTF.